The 31 T cell receptor beta chains listed next were all sequenced from one sample in a study of blood T cell repertoires in COVID-19 (TCRdb year 2020). Library preparation employed the immunoSEQ multiplex PCR assay. TCRdb took this table from immuneACCESS and kept in-frame rearrangements with V and J called. Such tables lack part of the clones; where checked against another copy, unresolved V genes explain under half of the gap, and the rest is unexplained. In this sample the table shows fewer than 14,000 clones, over 65% of which occur a single time. More than 9.5% of the sample is taken by the ten largest. The sequenced sample consisted of peripheral blood. All receptors derive from a human donor in a cohort sampled during active COVID-19.

The chain is built from TRBV7-8 and TRBJ2-7; TRBD1 might be the D (5 bases). V was cut by 5 bases and J by 4 bases, with 15 bases left in between. CDR1 and CDR2 from the germline V gene are SGHVS and FQNEAQ. The CDR3 has 14 amino acids. CDR3 in amino acids: CASSHPQGVYEQYF. CDR3 sequence (DNA): TGTGCCAGCAGCCACCCCCAGGGCGTGTACGAGCAGTACTTC.

The V gene is TRBV5-6, the J gene TRBJ1-1; 11 nucleotides agree with TRBD1. The V segment lost 3 bases and the J segment 8 bases; nucleotides outside the gene matches: 6. Germline values: CDR1 SGHDT, CDR2 YYEEEE. This CDR3 spans 14 amino acids. The CDR3, as DNA: TGTGCCAGCAGCTACCGGGACAGGGGGACCGAAGCTTTCTTT. Translating it yields CASSYRDRGTEAFF.

The rearrangement joins TRBV18 to TRBJ2-7; TRBD2 aligns across 7 bases. Unmatched junction bases numbered 5, after V lost 3 bases and J lost 3 bases. CDR1 and CDR2 from the germline V gene are KGHSH and LQKENI. The CDR3 loop spans 14 amino acids. This CDR3 reads CASSPREAGYEQYF. Here the CDR3 DNA reads TGTGCCAGCTCACCTCGGGAGGCAGGCTACGAGCAGTACTTC.

This chain joins TRBV5-5 and TRBJ2-3; the D gene is possibly TRBD2 (6 bases). This CDR3 has 14 amino acids. From germline, CDR1 is SGHKS and CDR2 YYEKEE (reference sequence). V shed 4 bases and J shed 4 bases, with 13 bases lying between them. The CDR3 sequence is CASSRGDFSDTQYF. The CDR3 DNA sequence: TGTGCCAGCAGCCGAGGGGACTTTTCAGATACGCAGTATTTT.

The rearrangement uses TRBV29-1 and TRBJ1-1; 7 bases align to TRBD1. This CDR3 has 12 amino acids. Germline V gene data show CDR1 as SQVTM and CDR2 as ANQGSEA. Trimming took 5 bases from V and 2 from J; bases not matched to a gene: 2. For the CDR3, the DNA is TGCAGCGTTTACAGGGGAAACACTGAAGCTTTCTTT. Translated, it gives CSVYRGNTEAFF.

A single count supports this clone. The chain is built from TRBV9 and TRBJ2-6; TRBD2 is a possible D gene (5 bases). From germline, CDR1 is SGDLS and CDR2 YYNGEE. The germline V and J ends were trimmed by 1 base and 0 bases, with 8 bases remaining between them. There are 16 residues in the CDR3. DNA of the CDR3: TGTGCCAGCAGCGTATCCGGAGGCTCTGGGGCCAACGTCCTGACTTTC. Residues: CASSVSGGSGANVLTF.

The sample holds a few counts of this clone. The V and J genes are TRBV29-1 and TRBJ2-1; D might be TRBD2 (5 bases). Trimming removed 3 bases from V and 0 bases from J, with 12 bases in between. The germline gives CDR1 SQVTM, CDR2 ANQGSEA. There are 15 residues in the CDR3. The CDR3 DNA reads TGCAGCGTTGACTCGGTAGGGAGCTCCTACAATGAGCAGTTCTTC. Protein: CSVDSVGSSYNEQFF.

This clone has only one observation. V is TRBV5-5 and J is TRBJ2-4; 7 nucleotides agree with TRBD1. V trimming: 4 bases; J trimming: 0 bases; junction bases outside the gene matches: 7. CDR3 length: 16 amino acids. Germline CDR1 and CDR2: SGHKS and YYEKEE (reference sequence). CDR3 amino acids: CASSPGGDIAKNIQYF. Here the CDR3 DNA reads TGTGCCAGCAGCCCAGGGGGAGACATAGCCAAAAACATTCAGTACTTC.

The chain recombines TRBV27 with TRBJ2-7, with 16 bases fitting TRBD2. Germline V gene data show CDR1 as MNHEY and CDR2 as SMNVEV (reference sequence). V shed 6 bases, J shed 4 bases, and the junction held 0 bases outside the gene matches. The CDR3 spans 14 residues. This CDR3 is CASRGLAGGYEQYF. CDR3 bases: TGTGCCAGCAGGGGACTAGCGGGAGGGTACGAGCAGTACTTC.

The chain couples TRBV28 to TRBJ2-3; the D gene is possibly TRBD1 (5 bases). The CDR3 is 16 residues long. Trimming pared 3 bases from V and 6 bases from J, leaving 19 bases between. Germline V lookup: CDR1 MDHEN, CDR2 SYDVKM. The CDR3 is CASSLVPSARADTQYF. As DNA, the CDR3 is TGTGCCAGCAGTTTGGTTCCGTCCGCCAGGGCGGATACGCAGTATTTT.

V is TRBV18 and J is TRBJ1-3; weak D call: TRBD1 (6 bases). The CDR3 covers 15 residues. With 2 bases removed from V and 7 bases from J, the gap between germline ends came to 15 bases. Per germline, CDR1 KGHSH and CDR2 LQKENI. CDR3 protein: CASSPEGGPRNTIYF. The CDR3 bases are TGTGCCAGCTCACCAGAAGGGGGTCCGCGGAACACCATATATTTT.

The chain employs TRBV18 and TRBJ1-1; D gene unclear. Deletions cut 2 bases from V and 0 bases from J, with 4 bases between. CDR1 is KGHSH, CDR2 LQKENI, per germline. CDR3 length: 13 residues. The DNA of the CDR3 is TGTGCCAGCTCACCAGCGGTGAACACTGAAGCTTTCTTT. It translates to CASSPAVNTEAFF.

This chain connects TRBV7-2 to TRBJ2-3; D call uncertain. With 7 bases removed from V and 0 bases from J, the gap between germline ends came to 14 bases. CDR3 size: 15 residues. Germline CDR1 reads SGHTA; CDR2 reads FQGNSA. This chain's CDR3 is CASTSRLSSTDTQYF. CDR3 bases: TGTGCCAGCACCTCCAGGTTATCTAGCACAGATACGCAGTATTTT.

The gene calls are TRBV28 and TRBJ2-7, with 9 bases lining up with TRBD2. Germline CDR1 MDHEN, CDR2 SYDVKM. Losses at the gene ends were 8 bases for V and 4 bases for J; bases not matched to a gene: 9. The CDR3 spans 14 residues. The CDR3 DNA reads as TGTGCCAGCTTAGCGGGAGATATTGGGTACGAGCAGTACTTC. Its translation: CASLAGDIGYEQYF.

The J gene is TRBJ2-3, the V gene TRBV6-5; unclear D gene. CDR3 size: 16 residues. Germline V gene data show CDR1 as MNHEY and CDR2 as SVGAGI. V lost 2 bases and J lost 4, with 16 bases in between. The CDR3 bases are TGTGCCAGCAGTTACGAGTGGAACAGAGATCCAGATACGCAGTATTTT. It specifies CASSYEWNRDPDTQYF.

The sample holds one count of this clone. This chain uses TRBV6-6 with TRBJ2-5; possibly TRBD1 for D (5 bases). Germline-derived CDR1 and CDR2 are MNHNY and SVGAGI (reference sequence). Trimming cost V 6 bases and J 1 base, with 9 bases left between them. This CDR3 has 13 residues. The chain's CDR3 is CASRDNLQETQYF. The CDR3 region has the DNA TGTGCCAGCAGGGACAACCTCCAAGAGACCCAGTACTTC.

This clone was seen just once. The V gene is TRBV27, the J gene TRBJ2-1; 12 bases map to TRBD2. This CDR3 has 19 residues. The germline V gene has CDR1 MNHEY and CDR2 SMNVEV (reference sequence). V dropped 3 bases and J dropped 10; count of bases not matched to a gene: 19. The CDR3 DNA is TGTGCCAGCAGTTTTAGGGTAGTTAGGGCTAGCGGGAGGGCCTGGGAGCAGTTCTTC. It encodes CASSFRVVRASGRAWEQFF.

The chain couples TRBV30 to TRBJ1-6; D unresolved. The CDR3 has 13 amino acids. V dropped 5 bases and J dropped 8 bases, with 13 bases sitting between them. Germline V gene lookup returns CDR1 GTSNPN and CDR2 SVGIG (reference sequence). The CDR3 protein is CAWSGREDSPLHF. CDR3 coding DNA: TGTGCCTGGTCGGGGAGGGAAGATTCACCCCTCCACTTT.

The rearrangement links TRBV5-1 to TRBJ2-7; 9 nucleotides agree with TRBD2. Germline CDR1 SGHRS, CDR2 YFSETQ. CDR3 length equals 14 residues. The J segment lost 6 bases and the V segment lost 1 base, leaving 5 bases of the junction unmatched. The CDR3 DNA reads as TGCGCCAGCAGCTTGTCCGCGGGAGGGGGCGAGCAGTACTTC. It encodes CASSLSAGGGEQYF. The full variable domain, with the rest looked up from reference TRBV5-1 and TRBJ2-7, is KAGVTQTPRYLIKTRGQQVTLSCSPISGHRSVSWYQQTPGQGLQFLFEYFSETQRNKGNFPGRFSGRQFSNSRSEMNVSTLELGDSALYLCASSLSAGGGEQYFGPGTRLTVT.

This chain connects TRBV28 to TRBJ2-1; 7 nucleotides match TRBD1. The germline V gene has CDR1 MDHEN and CDR2 SYDVKM. CDR3 size: 16 residues. Losses at the gene ends were 3 bases for V and 0 bases for J; bases not matched to a gene: 5. CDR3 in amino acids: CASSFIRGNSYNEQFF. CDR3 in DNA: TGTGCCAGCAGTTTTATCAGGGGGAACTCCTACAATGAGCAGTTCTTC.

This chain joins TRBV6-5 and TRBJ1-1; D gene unclear. This CDR3 is 14 amino acids long. Germline lookup yields CDR1 MNHEY and CDR2 SVGAGI. V shed 6 bases and J shed 13 bases, with 24 bases lying between them. The CDR3: CASRVSPLWQVGFF. Here the CDR3 DNA reads TGTGCCAGCAGGGTAAGCCCCTTGTGGCAGGTGGGTTTCTTT.

V and J are TRBV4-2 and TRBJ2-6; TRBD1 agrees at 7 bases. J gave up 0 bases and V 4 bases, and 3 bases lay outside the gene matches. The germline gives CDR1 LGHNA, CDR2 YNFKEQ. The CDR3 has 16 amino acids. The CDR3 DNA reads TGTGCCAGCAGCCCGGGGACAGCCTCTGGGGCCAACGTCCTGACTTTC. Protein: CASSPGTASGANVLTF.

The chain combines TRBV5-1 with TRBJ1-1; TRBD1 might be the D (6 bases). Germline CDR1 reads SGHRS; CDR2 reads YFSETQ. This CDR3 spans 14 amino acids. V lost 0 bases and J 3 bases, leaving 9 bases between the germline ends. The CDR3 loop is CASSLARGYTEAFF. The CDR3 DNA follows: TGCGCCAGCAGCTTGGCCAGGGGATACACTGAAGCTTTCTTT.

The rearrangement joins TRBV28 to TRBJ1-5; no clear D gene. The length of the CDR3 is 14 residues. V lost 5 bases and J 7 bases, leaving 15 bases between the germline ends. The V gene's germline CDR1 is MDHEN and CDR2 SYDVKM. CDR3: CASSPVVVRQPQHF. CDR3 coding DNA: TGTGCCAGCAGTCCAGTAGTGGTGCGGCAGCCCCAGCATTTT.

The V call is TRBV5-1, the J call TRBJ1-2; no clear D gene. The ends were cut back, 7 bases at V and 8 bases at J, with 18 bases in the middle. The CDR3 runs to 13 residues. Germline CDR1 reads SGHRS; CDR2 reads YFSETQ. CDR3 in amino acids: CASASGPVEGYTF. The CDR3 nucleotides are TGCGCCAGCGCGTCCGGTCCCGTGGAGGGCTACACCTTC.

V gene TRBV5-1 combines with J gene TRBJ1-6; D perhaps matches TRBD1 (5 bases). The CDR3 has 17 residues. V lost 1 base to trimming and J lost 6 bases, with 17 bases between them. The germline gives CDR1 SGHRS, CDR2 YFSETQ. Here the CDR3 DNA reads TGCGCCAGCAGCTTGATACCGCGAGACAGACCTAATTCACCCCTCCACTTT. Its translation is CASSLIPRDRPNSPLHF. The variable domain in full, completed from reference TRBV5-1 and TRBJ1-6, reads KAGVTQTPRYLIKTRGQQVTLSCSPISGHRSVSWYQQTPGQGLQFLFEYFSETQRNKGNFPGRFSGRQFSNSRSEMNVSTLELGDSALYLCASSLIPRDRPNSPLHFGNGTRLTVT.

This clone was counted once. The chain is built from TRBV27 and TRBJ1-1, with TRBD1 matching over 7 bases. The length of the CDR3 is 14 residues. J lost 1 base, V lost 8 bases, and 7 bases had no gene match. In germline, CDR1 is MNHEY, CDR2 SMNVEV (reference sequence). The CDR3 DNA reads as TGTGCCAGCCATCCGACAGGGACGAACACTGAAGCTTTCTTT. Translating it yields CASHPTGTNTEAFF.

CDR3 sequence reads: CASSQGWGVAQYF. CDR3 coding DNA: TGTGCCAGCAGCCAGGGATGGGGAGTGGCCCAGTACTTC. The chain has TRBV14 and TRBJ2-5; TRBD2 is a possible D gene (5 bases). CDR3 length: 13 amino acids. Looked up from germline, CDR1 is SGHDN and CDR2 is FVKESK. The V and J ends lost 3 bases and 9 bases respectively, with 14 bases between them. Complete variable domain (other parts from reference TRBV14 and TRBJ2-5): EAGVTQFPSHSVIEKGQTVTLRCDPISGHDNLYWYRRVMGKEIKFLLHFVKESKQDESGMPNNRFLAERTGGTYSTLKVQPAELEDSGVYFCASSQGWGVAQYFGPGTRLLVL.

The rearrangement links TRBV30 to TRBJ1-1; D remains unclear. Per germline, CDR1 GTSNPN and CDR2 SVGIG (reference sequence). The CDR3 sequence is 13 residues long. The ends were cut back, 0 bases at V and 0 bases at J, with 5 bases in the middle. CDR3 nucleotides: TGTGCCTGGAGTGTACTGATGAACACTGAAGCTTTCTTT. It translates to CAWSVLMNTEAFF.

V usage is TRBV19 and J usage is TRBJ2-1, with TRBD2 matching over 13 bases. The CDR3 contains 16 residues. CDR1 and CDR2 from the germline V gene are LNHDA and SQIVND (reference sequence). Losses at the gene ends were 6 bases for V and 4 bases for J; bases not matched to a gene: 6. For the CDR3, the DNA is TGTGCCAGTAGCCCACTAGCGGGAGGGATTTACAATGAGCAGTTCTTC. Its protein product is CASSPLAGGIYNEQFF.

The chain has TRBV5-1 and TRBJ1-1; 11 bases map to TRBD1. V gave up 6 bases and J gave up 8 bases; unmatched junction bases: 12. The CDR3 has 15 residues. CDR1 SGHRS and CDR2 YFSETQ come from the germline V gene. The CDR3 loop is CASNVAGTGGWEAFF. The CDR3 nucleotides read TGCGCCAGCAACGTAGCCGGGACAGGGGGTTGGGAAGCTTTCTTT.